This TCR beta chain was sequenced for a study of blood T cells in healthy people across ages. A J-beta primer mix and a sample-barcoded 5' primer were used in a second PCR of about 6 to 12 cycles. TCRdb reanalysed the 5' RACE reads using MiXCR and keeps one entry per CDR3 protein. The table has roughly 1.9 million distinct CDR3 sequences, about two fifths seen once. The CDR3 runs to 15 residues. Deletions cut 3 bases from V and 3 bases from J, with 15 bases between. Germline V lookup: CDR1 SGHRS, CDR2 YFSETQ. The V gene is TRBV5-1, the J gene TRBJ2-5; D is perhaps TRBD2 (7 bases). The sequence was collected from a human donor in good health. Sequencing used blood. The CDR3 protein is CASSSSGAGEETQYF. DNA for the CDR3: TGCGCCAGCAGCTCCTCAGGGGCGGGGGAAGAGACCCAGTACTTC.